This T cell receptor (beta chain) comes out of a study of CD4 T cells in relation to SARS-CoV-2 and coronaviruses. Before the COVID-19 pandemic, during about 2011-2019, CD4+ T cells were taken from unexposed donors. Isolation of CD4+ T cells took place after less than twelve days in culture. Using immunoSEQ multiplex PCR, the repertoire was profiled, and TCRdb retains in-frame clones only, with some absent. The table has roughly 20,000 clones, around three quarters seen once. Trimming took 6 bases from V and 4 from J, leaving 6 bases between them. There are 11 residues in the CDR3. Germline CDR1 KGHSH, CDR2 LQKENI. As to this clone: The antigen is unknown.

Sequenced input: CD4+ T cells from PBMCs, cultured in vitro. The gene calls are TRBV18 and TRBJ1-1; D not resolved. The TCR was taken from a human donor in good health. The CDR3 DNA is TGTGCCAGCTCGCCGGGCACTGAAGCTTTCTTT. It is translated as CASSPGTEAFF. The complete variable domain, with remaining parts taken from reference TRBV18 and TRBJ1-1, reads NAGVMQNPRHLVRRRGQEARLRCSPMKGHSHVYWYRQLPEEGLKFMVYLQKENIIDESGMPKERFSAEFPKEGPSILRIQQVVRGDSAAYFCASSPGTEAFFGQGTRLTVV.